The rows below give T cell receptor beta chains drawn from one sample of a study of CD8 T cells in Susac syndrome. From the immunoSEQ multiplex PCR reads, TCRdb called clonotypes with MiXCR, one entry per CDR3 protein. The sample has under 200,000 distinct CDR3 sequences; 85% to 95% are singletons. The source material was CD4+ T cells from PBMCs. The origin of the receptors is a human donor in good health. The CDR3 runs from the conserved cysteine through the conserved F or W. A D gene is named only where the DNA matches it firmly. Size is stated for part of the rows, as once, few or many counts, or as a class when the clone is expanded.

D gene: -
V gene: TRBV4-1
CDR3 length: 14
clone size: -
J gene: TRBJ1-2
CDR3 DNA: TGCGCCAGCAGCCAAGATCGGGTCCCCTATGGCTACACCTTC
CDR3 protein: CASSQDRVPYGYTF

D gene: -
V gene: TRBV20-1
CDR3 length: 13
clone size: -
J gene: TRBJ2-6
CDR3 DNA: TGCAGTGCCGTTTGGGCTGGGGCCAACGTCCTGACTTTC
CDR3 protein: CSAVWAGANVLTF

D gene: -
V gene: TRBV3-1
CDR3 length: 17
clone size: -
J gene: TRBJ2-2
CDR3 DNA: TGTGCCAGCAGCCAGACAGGGAGCTACGGGGGAACCGGGGAGCTGTTTTTT
CDR3 protein: CASSQTGSYGGTGELFF

D gene: TRBD2
V gene: TRBV28
CDR3 length: 19
clone size: -
J gene: TRBJ2-1
CDR3 DNA: TGTGCCAGCCGCGGGACAGCCGGGACTAGCGGGAGCTCCTACAATGAGCAGTTCTTC
CDR3 protein: CASRGTAGTSGSSYNEQFF

D gene: -
V gene: TRBV7-9
CDR3 length: 14
clone size: -
J gene: TRBJ2-7
CDR3 DNA: TGTGCCAGCAGCCACCGGGCGTCAAGCTACGAGCAGTACTTC
CDR3 protein: CASSHRASSYEQYF

D gene: TRBD1
V gene: TRBV28
CDR3 length: 16
clone size: -
J gene: TRBJ1-2
CDR3 DNA: TGTGCCAGCACGAACAGGGGGACCTTGGCCATATATGGCTACACCTTC
CDR3 protein: CASTNRGTLAIYGYTF

D gene: TRBD1
V gene: TRBV3-1
CDR3 length: 14
clone size: -
J gene: TRBJ1-1
CDR3 DNA: TGTGCCAGCAGCCTGTGGACAGGGAACACTGAAGCTTTCTTT
CDR3 protein: CASSLWTGNTEAFF

D gene: -
V gene: TRBV19
CDR3 length: 14
clone size: -
J gene: TRBJ1-2
CDR3 DNA: TGTGCCAGTAGTAGGGAGGGTATCGACTATGGCTACACCTTC
CDR3 protein: CASSREGIDYGYTF

D gene: -
V gene: TRBV29-1
CDR3 length: 13
clone size: -
J gene: TRBJ1-1
CDR3 DNA: TGCAGCGTGCGGGCTGCCCCGTCCACTGAAGCTTTCTTT
CDR3 protein: CSVRAAPSTEAFF

D gene: TRBD2
V gene: TRBV30
CDR3 length: 13
clone size: -
J gene: TRBJ2-5
CDR3 DNA: TGTGCCTGGAGTGTACTAGCGAGAGAGACCCAGTACTTC
CDR3 protein: CAWSVLARETQYF

D gene: -
V gene: TRBV20-1
CDR3 length: 16
clone size: -
J gene: TRBJ1-5
CDR3 DNA: TGCAGTGCTACCTCCCGGGGTTCGGGAGGCAATCAGCCCCAGCATTTT
CDR3 protein: CSATSRGSGGNQPQHF

D gene: -
V gene: TRBV7-9
CDR3 length: 15
clone size: once
J gene: TRBJ2-5
CDR3 DNA: TGTGCCAGCAGCCGGATCCTAGGGTACCAAGAGACCCAGTACTTC
CDR3 protein: CASSRILGYQETQYF

D gene: TRBD2
V gene: TRBV7-8
CDR3 length: 14
clone size: -
J gene: TRBJ2-1
CDR3 DNA: TGTGCCAGCAGCTTACAAAGCGGGAGGCTGGCTGAGTTCTTC
CDR3 protein: CASSLQSGRLAEFF

D gene: -
V gene: TRBV9
CDR3 length: 14
clone size: -
J gene: TRBJ2-3
CDR3 DNA: TGTGCCAGCAGCGTAAGTCTAGGCGTAGATACGCAGTATTTT
CDR3 protein: CASSVSLGVDTQYF

D gene: -
V gene: TRBV30
CDR3 length: 14
clone size: -
J gene: TRBJ1-1
CDR3 DNA: TGTGCCTGGAGTCGGGGACGGACGAACACTGAAGCTTTCTTT
CDR3 protein: CAWSRGRTNTEAFF

D gene: TRBD1
V gene: TRBV7-9
CDR3 length: 13
clone size: -
J gene: TRBJ2-7
CDR3 DNA: TGTGCCAGCACCTACGGGACAGGGGTCGAGCAGTACTTC
CDR3 protein: CASTYGTGVEQYF

D gene: TRBD1
V gene: TRBV13
CDR3 length: 15
clone size: -
J gene: TRBJ2-1
CDR3 DNA: TGTGCCAGCAGCTTAGGACAGGGGTCGGGCAATGAGCAGTTCTTC
CDR3 protein: CASSLGQGSGNEQFF

D gene: TRBD2
V gene: TRBV20-1
CDR3 length: 15
clone size: -
J gene: TRBJ2-1
CDR3 DNA: TGCAGTGCTTTTACTAGCGGGAGACCCTACAATGAGCAGTTCTTC
CDR3 protein: CSAFTSGRPYNEQFF

D gene: -
V gene: TRBV29-1
CDR3 length: 13
clone size: -
J gene: TRBJ1-1
CDR3 DNA: TGCAGCGTTGGAAGTGGGGGGAACACTGAAGCTTTCTTT
CDR3 protein: CSVGSGGNTEAFF

D gene: -
V gene: TRBV27
CDR3 length: 12
clone size: -
J gene: TRBJ1-2
CDR3 DNA: TGTGCCAGCAGGGCAGGCGATAAGGGCTACACCTTC
CDR3 protein: CASRAGDKGYTF

D gene: -
V gene: TRBV29-1
CDR3 length: 14
clone size: -
J gene: TRBJ1-2
CDR3 DNA: TGCAGCCTCTCTGGGGCAGACTCTAACTATGGCTACACCTTC
CDR3 protein: CSLSGADSNYGYTF

D gene: -
V gene: TRBV19
CDR3 length: 14
clone size: -
J gene: TRBJ2-5
CDR3 DNA: TGTGCCAGTAAAAGAGCAGGCTCACAAGAGACCCAGTACTTC
CDR3 protein: CASKRAGSQETQYF

D gene: TRBD1
V gene: TRBV14
CDR3 length: 15
clone size: -
J gene: TRBJ2-3
CDR3 DNA: TGTGCCAGCAGCCATGAGGGGACAGGGAGAGATACGCAGTATTTT
CDR3 protein: CASSHEGTGRDTQYF

D gene: TRBD2
V gene: TRBV9
CDR3 length: 14
clone size: few
J gene: TRBJ2-5
CDR3 DNA: TGTGCCAGCAGCGTTGGAGCGGGAGGAGAGACCCAGTACTTC
CDR3 protein: CASSVGAGGETQYF

D gene: TRBD1
V gene: TRBV29-1
CDR3 length: 13
clone size: few
J gene: TRBJ1-1
CDR3 DNA: TGCAGCGTTTCAGGGGGCCGGGGGACTGAAGCTTTCTTT
CDR3 protein: CSVSGGRGTEAFF

D gene: -
V gene: TRBV20-1
CDR3 length: 14
clone size: -
J gene: TRBJ1-2
CDR3 DNA: TGCAGTGCTGAAGACAGAGTCCCTTCTTATGGCTACACCTTC
CDR3 protein: CSAEDRVPSYGYTF

D gene: TRBD2
V gene: TRBV20-1
CDR3 length: 16
clone size: once
J gene: TRBJ2-3
CDR3 DNA: TGCAGTGCTAGTGCGTTAGCGGGAATACGCACAGATACGCAGTATTTT
CDR3 protein: CSASALAGIRTDTQYF

D gene: -
V gene: TRBV30
CDR3 length: 13
clone size: -
J gene: TRBJ1-2
CDR3 DNA: TGTGCCTGGAGTTCCAGATCCCCCTCGGGCTACACCTTC
CDR3 protein: CAWSSRSPSGYTF

D gene: -
V gene: TRBV14
CDR3 length: 14
clone size: -
J gene: TRBJ2-5
CDR3 DNA: TGTGCCAGCAGCCAAGATTGGGGCTGGGAGACCCAGTACTTC
CDR3 protein: CASSQDWGWETQYF

D gene: TRBD2
V gene: TRBV9
CDR3 length: 18
clone size: -
J gene: TRBJ2-3
CDR3 DNA: TGTGCCAGCAGCGTAGGGCCCGCTAGCGGGAGTATCACAGATACGCAGTATTTT
CDR3 protein: CASSVGPASGSITDTQYF

D gene: -
V gene: TRBV25-1
CDR3 length: 14
clone size: -
J gene: TRBJ1-2
CDR3 DNA: TGTGCCAGCAGTGACCGACCCGAATCCTATGGCTACACCTTC
CDR3 protein: CASSDRPESYGYTF

D gene: -
V gene: TRBV29-1
CDR3 length: 13
clone size: -
J gene: TRBJ1-2
CDR3 DNA: TGCAGCGTCGGTTACGGGACGGACTATGGCTACACCTTC
CDR3 protein: CSVGYGTDYGYTF

D gene: -
V gene: TRBV6-5
CDR3 length: 14
clone size: -
J gene: TRBJ2-3
CDR3 DNA: TGTGCCAGCAGTGGGGAGACTGGCACAGATACGCAGTATTTT
CDR3 protein: CASSGETGTDTQYF

D gene: TRBD1
V gene: TRBV29-1
CDR3 length: 14
clone size: few
J gene: TRBJ2-2
CDR3 DNA: TGCAGCGTTACCGGGACAGCGAACACCGGGGAGCTGTTTTTT
CDR3 protein: CSVTGTANTGELFF

D gene: TRBD1
V gene: TRBV7-2
CDR3 length: 17
clone size: -
J gene: TRBJ1-3
CDR3 DNA: TGTGCCAGCAGTTACCGATGGGACAGGAGCTCTGGAAACACCATATATTTT
CDR3 protein: CASSYRWDRSSGNTIYF

D gene: -
V gene: TRBV29-1
CDR3 length: 13
clone size: -
J gene: TRBJ2-1
CDR3 DNA: TGCAGCGTTGGTAGCGACTCCTACAATGAGCAGTTCTTC
CDR3 protein: CSVGSDSYNEQFF

D gene: TRBD2
V gene: TRBV6-1
CDR3 length: 15
clone size: -
J gene: TRBJ2-3
CDR3 DNA: TGTGCCATCGGGACTAGCGGGAGGGCCACAGATACGCAGTATTTT
CDR3 protein: CAIGTSGRATDTQYF

D gene: TRBD1
V gene: TRBV29-1
CDR3 length: 16
clone size: once
J gene: TRBJ1-1
CDR3 DNA: TGCAGCGTTTACAGGGGATCCCCCCTATCGAACACTGAAGCTTTCTTT
CDR3 protein: CSVYRGSPLSNTEAFF

D gene: -
V gene: TRBV7-2
CDR3 length: 15
clone size: -
J gene: TRBJ2-3
CDR3 DNA: TGTGCCAGCAGCTTAGCGCTAAGCCTCACAGATACGCAGTATTTT
CDR3 protein: CASSLALSLTDTQYF

D gene: -
V gene: TRBV20-1
CDR3 length: 11
clone size: -
J gene: TRBJ1-5
CDR3 DNA: TGCAGTGCTAGCCAGAATCAGCCCCAGCATTTT
CDR3 protein: CSASQNQPQHF

D gene: TRBD2
V gene: TRBV5-1
CDR3 length: 15
clone size: -
J gene: TRBJ2-1
CDR3 DNA: TGCGCCAGCAGCCCTAGCGGGAGTTCCCTTAGGGAGCAGTTCTTC
CDR3 protein: CASSPSGSSLREQFF